This T cell receptor (beta chain) was retrieved from a study of shared clonotypes between healthy human individuals. Nashville, Tennessee was home to all donors, each a Caucasian adult. A note on this clone: The antigen is undetermined.

Study-wide findings and caveats: Few donors restricted represented genetic and exposure-history diversity. The four-donor shared clonotypes exceeded non-shared clonotypes in generation probability, with non-shared ones scoring lower. The study sampled only blood, and tissue repertoires likely differ.

Looked up from germline, CDR1 is MNHNS and CDR2 is SASEGT. Trimming took 6 bases from V and 4 from J, leaving 10 bases between them. The CDR3 runs to 13 residues. The table came from immunoSEQ multiplex PCR; TCRdb's copy has only in-frame clones and leaves some out. In the table there are approximately 1,500,000 clones, about 96% of which are singletons. The TCR originated in a man aged 30-40 years in good health. The chain recombines TRBV6-1 with TRBJ1-5; no clear D. Sequenced: naive CD4+ T cells sorted from blood. Indicated subset: CD45RA+ positively selected. For the CDR3, the DNA is TGTGCCAGCAGGGCCAGTATGAATCAGCCCCAGCATTTT. The encoded protein is CASRASMNQPQHF.